The 29 T cell receptor beta chains below come from one sample, sequenced in a study of cytomegalovirus exposure and HLA in healthy donors. The PCR had 60 Vbeta and 13 Jbeta primers. Generated by immunoSEQ multiplex PCR, the TCRdb table keeps only in-frame clones and is missing some. The repertoire has around 150,000 clones, approximately 76% of them found once; the top ten carry about 2.1%. The sequenced sample consisted of PBMCs. The receptor source for this set is a female donor in good health and CMV-seronegative.

The chain joins TRBV5-1 to TRBJ1-1; 7 positions agree with TRBD1. CDR3 length: 13 residues. J gave up 8 bases and V 4 bases, and 8 bases lay outside the gene matches. Germline CDR1 and CDR2: SGHRS and YFSETQ. CDR3 coding DNA: TGCGCCAGCAGCCAGGACAGGCCGGCCGAAGCTTTCTTT. Amino acid sequence: CASSQDRPAEAFF.

The gene calls are TRBV6-5 and TRBJ2-5; 9 bases map to TRBD1. The germline gives CDR1 MNHEY, CDR2 SVGAGI. The CDR3 loop spans 15 amino acids. V shed 8 bases, J shed 5 bases, and the junction held 12 bases outside the gene matches. The CDR3 region is CASGNRGRYRETQYF. The CDR3 DNA reads as TGTGCCAGCGGGAACAGGGGGCGTTACAGGGAGACCCAGTACTTC.

The chain combines TRBV5-1 with TRBJ2-2, with D perhaps TRBD1 (5 bases). Deletions cut 0 bases from V and 3 bases from J, with 9 bases between. Germline CDR1 is SGHRS and CDR2 is YFSETQ. This CDR3 comprises 15 residues. CDR3 bases: TGCGCCAGCAGCTTGGTAGGGGCGGACACCGGGGAGCTGTTTTTT. Encoded protein: CASSLVGADTGELFF.

The genes are TRBV5-4 and TRBJ1-4; weak D call: TRBD1 (6 bases). V was shortened by 5 bases and J by 2 bases, with 13 bases between the two germline ends. Looked up from germline, CDR1 is SGHNT and CDR2 is YYREEE (reference sequence). The CDR3 consists of 15 residues. CDR3 DNA: TGTGCCAGCAGGAAGGGGGGGGTCACTAATGAAAAACTGTTTTTT. Protein: CASRKGGVTNEKLFF.

This clone appeared a few times. The chain recombines TRBV7-2 with TRBJ2-3; 8 bases map to TRBD1. Trimming cost V 4 bases and J 2 bases; bases outside gene matches: 14. CDR1 and CDR2 from the germline V gene are SGHTA and FQGNSA. The CDR3 spans 18 residues. CDR3 loop: CASSSTLPGQGFTDTQYF. In nucleotides, the CDR3 is TGTGCCAGCAGCTCCACTTTACCCGGACAGGGCTTCACAGATACGCAGTATTTT.

V gene TRBV6-5 combines with J gene TRBJ2-5, with 9 nucleotides matching TRBD1. The DNA matches TRBJ2-7 better at its end, which makes the J call doubtful. CDR1 MNHEY and CDR2 SVGAGI come from the germline V gene. The CDR3 is 15 residues long. DNA of the CDR3: TGTGCCAGCAGGTACCTCCGACAGGGGGCCTACGAGCAGTACTTC. Residues: CASRYLRQGAYEQYF.

The count of this clone is one. V gene TRBV18 combines with J gene TRBJ2-7; 11 bases line up with TRBD2. Germline V gene lookup returns CDR1 KGHSH and CDR2 LQKENI. The junction had 5 bases not matched to a gene; V was cut back by 0 bases and J by 4 bases. The CDR3 is 16 residues long. The CDR3 DNA follows: TGTGCCAGCTCACCACCCTCTAGCGGGGGGACATACGAGCAGTACTTC. It specifies CASSPPSSGGTYEQYF.

The rearrangement joins TRBV4-1 to TRBJ2-7; 7 bases line up with TRBD2. This CDR3 spans 15 amino acids. In germline, CDR1 is MGHRA, CDR2 YSYEKL. The V and J ends lost 4 bases and 2 bases, in that order; junction bases with no gene match: 8. CDR3 DNA sequence: TGCGCCAGCAGCCCCGGGGGAGGGAAAACCTACGAGCAGTACTTC. Encoded protein: CASSPGGGKTYEQYF.

This clone was detected only once. The V and J genes are TRBV5-1 and TRBJ2-7; 9 nucleotides agree with TRBD1. CDR1 SGHRS and CDR2 YFSETQ come from the germline V gene. V shed 5 bases and J 1 base; nucleotides not matched to a gene: 7. The CDR3 sequence is 15 residues long. The DNA for the CDR3 is TGCGCCAGCAGTCGACAGGGGGTTGGGTCCTACGAGCAGTACTTC. Residues: CASSRQGVGSYEQYF.

CDR3 DNA sequence: TGTGCCAGCAGTTCGGACAGGAGTAGTCGGGGCTACACCTTC. Protein sequence: CASSSDRSSRGYTF. This chain uses TRBV6-6 with TRBJ1-2, with TRBD1 matching over 7 bases. J was trimmed by 8 bases and V by 4 bases; bases with no gene match: 10. Germline V gene lookup returns CDR1 MNHNY and CDR2 SVGAGI (reference sequence). The CDR3 has 14 amino acids.

The chain is built from TRBV30 and TRBJ1-1; TRBD1 matches 11 bases. The J segment lost 4 bases and the V segment lost 2 bases, leaving 6 bases of the junction unmatched. CDR1 is GTSNPN, CDR2 SVGIG, per germline (reference sequence). The CDR3 totals 15 residues. CDR3 in amino acids: CAWSPRDRGFTEAFF. In nucleotides, the CDR3 is TGTGCCTGGAGTCCCCGGGACAGGGGGTTCACTGAAGCTTTCTTT.

This rearrangement joins TRBV25-1 to TRBJ1-1, with a weak D call TRBD1 (5 bases). Germline assignment: CDR1 MGHDK and CDR2 SYGVNS. V lost 4 bases to trimming and J lost 0 bases, with 9 bases between them. The CDR3 has 14 residues. The CDR3 protein is CASSVGLMNTEAFF. The CDR3 DNA is TGTGCCAGCAGTGTGGGACTGATGAACACTGAAGCTTTCTTT.

The chain uses TRBV13 and TRBJ2-2, with D tentatively TRBD2 (6 bases). Germline lookup yields CDR1 PRHDT and CDR2 FYEKMQ (reference sequence). The CDR3 totals 14 residues. The ends were cut back, 2 bases at V and 4 bases at J, with 8 bases in the middle. CDR3 in amino acids: CASSLTSSTGELFF. CDR3 sequence (DNA): TGTGCCAGCAGCTTAACTAGCAGCACCGGGGAGCTGTTTTTT.

The chain uses TRBV9 and TRBJ1-4, with D tentatively TRBD1 (6 bases). There are 14 residues in the CDR3. V lost 4 bases, J lost 3 bases, and 10 bases lay in between. Germline lookup yields CDR1 SGDLS and CDR2 YYNGEE. The chain's CDR3 is CASSRQVANEKLFF. Here the CDR3 DNA reads TGTGCCAGCAGCCGACAGGTCGCTAATGAAAAACTGTTTTTT. Filled out from reference TRBV9 and TRBJ1-4, the complete variable domain reads DSGVTQTPKHLITATGQRVTLRCSPRSGDLSVYWYQQSLDQGLQFLIQYYNGEERAKGNILERFSAQQFPDLHSELNLSSLELGDSALYFCASSRQVANEKLFFGSGTQLSVL.

The chain employs TRBV5-6 and TRBJ2-7; 8 bases map to TRBD1. Germline-derived CDR1 and CDR2 are SGHDT and YYEEEE. The CDR3 length is 15 residues. V was pared by 4 bases and J by 2 bases, with 8 bases of the junction left unmatched. CDR3 amino acids: CASSQRTGIPYEQYF. CDR3 bases: TGTGCCAGCAGCCAAAGGACAGGGATTCCCTACGAGCAGTACTTC.

The chain combines TRBV18 with TRBJ1-5; D ambiguous. The CDR3 covers 13 residues. The V gene's germline CDR1 is KGHSH and CDR2 LQKENI. The V end was cut by 2 bases, the J end by 7 bases, with 9 bases between. This CDR3 reads CASSPAGRQPQHF. The CDR3 DNA follows: TGTGCCAGCTCACCAGCGGGGAGGCAGCCCCAGCATTTT.

This sequence joins TRBV6-1 and TRBJ1-2; 8 bases fit TRBD1. CDR1 MNHNS and CDR2 SASEGT come from the germline V gene. This CDR3 contains 16 residues. V gave up 2 bases and J gave up 3 bases; unmatched junction bases: 8. For the CDR3, the DNA is TGTGCCAGCAGTGAAAGAAGGGACAGGAACGACTATGGCTACACCTTC. Protein product: CASSERRDRNDYGYTF.

This clone was detected a few times. This chain connects TRBV4-1 to TRBJ1-1; D not certain. V shed 6 bases and J shed 3 bases, with 14 bases lying between them. Germline loops: CDR1 MGHRA, CDR2 YSYEKL. The CDR3 length is 14 residues. Written as DNA, the CDR3 is TGCGCCAGCAGTCGCACAGAATCTGACACTGAAGCTTTCTTT. Translating gives CASSRTESDTEAFF.

The rearrangement joins TRBV11-1 to TRBJ1-1; D gene uncertain. The CDR3 runs 15 residues. V lost 5 bases, J lost 0 bases, and 13 bases lay in between. Germline V lookup: CDR1 SGHAT, CDR2 FQDESV (reference sequence). CDR3 loop: CASSRNWGVNTEAFF. The CDR3 coding sequence is TGTGCCAGCAGCCGGAATTGGGGAGTGAACACTGAAGCTTTCTTT.

This clone has just a few counts. The CDR3 bases are TGTGCCAGCAGTTACTCGATTAGCCCAAGCACAGATACGCAGTATTTT. It specifies CASSYSISPSTDTQYF. The rearrangement links TRBV6-5 to TRBJ2-3; D is undetermined. This CDR3 has 16 residues. The germline V gene has CDR1 MNHEY and CDR2 SVGAGI. V lost 0 bases and J 0 bases, leaving 10 bases between the germline ends.

The chain carries TRBV7-2 and TRBJ1-5; D is possibly TRBD1 (5 bases). Germline assignment: CDR1 SGHTA and CDR2 FQGNSA. The V gene lost 5 bases and the J gene lost 2 bases, with 19 bases spanning the gap. The CDR3 runs to 17 residues. CDR3 sequence: CASSPYGQGLGNQPQHF. CDR3 in DNA: TGTGCCAGCAGCCCTTACGGGCAGGGCTTGGGCAATCAGCCCCAGCATTTT.

In its sample, this clone was seen a few times. This chain connects TRBV2 to TRBJ1-1, with D tentatively TRBD1 (6 bases). The germline V gene encodes CDR1 SNHLY and CDR2 FYNNEI. CDR3 size: 12 residues. V lost 6 bases to trimming and J lost 5 bases, with 10 bases between them. The CDR3 coding sequence is TGTGCCAGCAGGCGCACAGGGACTGAAGCTTTCTTT. Protein: CASRRTGTEAFF.

This clone occurred once. The J gene is TRBJ2-7, the V gene TRBV7-9, with D maybe TRBD1 (6 bases). CDR1 is SEHNR and CDR2 is FQNEAQ in the germline V gene (reference sequence). This CDR3 has 14 amino acids. V shed 2 bases and J shed 2 bases, with 10 bases lying between them. The CDR3: CASSLQQGTYEQYF. In DNA, the CDR3 is TGTGCCAGCAGCTTACAACAGGGCACCTACGAGCAGTACTTC.

The chain combines TRBV12-5 with TRBJ2-7; TRBD1 matches 8 bases. There are 15 residues in the CDR3. Germline-derived CDR1 and CDR2 are LGHNT and FRNRAP. After removal of 7 bases from V and 4 bases from J, the junction contained 12 bases not matched to a gene. The CDR3 nucleotides are TGTGCTAGTGCTATCTCAGGGGGCAGGCGGTACGAGCAGTACTTC. This translates into CASAISGGRRYEQYF.

This chain connects TRBV7-3 to TRBJ2-1; 9 nucleotides agree with TRBD2. J was trimmed by 8 bases and V by 6 bases; bases with no gene match: 17. Germline V gene sequence: CDR1 SGHTA, CDR2 FQGTGA. The CDR3 is 17 residues long. In nucleotides, the CDR3 is TGTGCCAGCAGTAAATTCGGGGGGCGGGAGGGTTTGTATGAGCAGTTCTTC. This encodes CASSKFGGREGLYEQFF.

J is TRBJ2-5 and V is TRBV5-1; no definite D call. The germline gives CDR1 SGHRS, CDR2 YFSETQ. This CDR3 region has 15 residues. The germline V and J ends were trimmed by 1 base and 2 bases, with 12 bases remaining between them. The chain's CDR3 is CASSLQAGIQETQYF. In nucleotides, the CDR3 is TGCGCCAGCAGCTTGCAGGCAGGAATACAAGAGACCCAGTACTTC.

This chain joins TRBV7-5 and TRBJ1-5. TRBV7-5 is marked as a pseudogene. The CDR3 covers 16 residues. CDR3 nucleotides: TGTGTCAGAAGCTTGAGCAGGTCGGGGAGCAATCAGCCCCAGCATTTT. It yields the protein CVRSLSRSGSNQPQHF.

V usage is TRBV6-1 and J usage is TRBJ2-7, with D perhaps matching TRBD1 (6 bases). With 7 bases removed from V and 2 bases from J, the gap between germline ends came to 15 bases. Looked up from germline, CDR1 is MNHNS and CDR2 is SASEGT. This CDR3 contains 14 residues. CDR3 amino acids: CASTSLQGPYEQYF. CDR3 sequence (DNA): TGTGCCAGCACCTCCCTACAGGGACCCTACGAGCAGTACTTC.

This sequence joins TRBV4-2 and TRBJ2-7, with D maybe TRBD2 (5 bases). Germline values: CDR1 LGHNA, CDR2 YNFKEQ. The ends were cut back, 4 bases at V and 2 bases at J, with 18 bases in the middle. The CDR3 runs 16 residues. CDR3 sequence (DNA): TGTGCCAGCAGCCGGGGAGAGGGTAGGGTAGCCTACGAGCAGTACTTC. Translation: CASSRGEGRVAYEQYF.